A selection of T cell receptor beta chains follows, all from one sample in a study of T-cell reconstitution after alpha-beta-depleted transplantation in children. TCRdb itself ran the PCR reads through MiXCR, one entry per CDR3 protein. The sample yields about 610,000 distinct CDR3 sequences, roughly 10% seen once. This material consisted of PBMCs from the stem cell graft donor, taken from the stem cell graft. These receptors were obtained from a human donor who donated a stem cell graft to a child with acute myeloid leukemia. Each CDR3 is given with its conserved first and last residue. The D gene is left open where the match is weak. Clone size is shown for a subset of rows, as once, few, many or a class of expanded clone.

D: TRBD1; J: TRBJ2-7; size: few; V: TRBV29-1; DNA: TGCAGTTACCCGGGACAGGGCCCCCACGAGCAGTACTTC; CDR3: CSYPGQGPHEQYF
D: .; J: TRBJ2-5; size: few; V: TRBV12-3/TRBV12-4; DNA: TGTGCCAGCACTACGCTAATAAGGGAGACCCAGTACTTC; CDR3: CASTTLIRETQYF
D: .; J: TRBJ2-3; size: many; V: TRBV7-2; DNA: TGTGCCAGCAGCTTAGGTTGGGCAACAGATACGCAGTATTTT; CDR3: CASSLGWATDTQYF
D: .; J: TRBJ2-1; size: few; V: TRBV10-3; DNA: TGTGCCATCAGTGACGGGCAAGTCTCCTACAATGAGCAGTTCTTC; CDR3: CAISDGQVSYNEQFF
D: TRBD1; J: TRBJ2-2; size: few; V: TRBV5-1; DNA: TGCGCCAGCAGCCCGCGCAGATGGCGCTCCGGGACAGGGGGCACCGGGGAGCTGTTTTTT; CDR3: CASSPRRWRSGTGGTGELFF
D: .; J: TRBJ2-5; size: many; V: TRBV12-3/TRBV12-4; DNA: TGTGCCAGCAGTTTAGAGGGACGGGACGGAGAGACCCAGTACTTC; CDR3: CASSLEGRDGETQYF
D: TRBD2; J: TRBJ2-5; size: .; V: TRBV2; DNA: TGTGCCAGCGGTCAGGGACTAGCGGGAGGAAGAGAGACCCAGTACTTC; CDR3: CASGQGLAGGRETQYF
D: .; J: TRBJ1-4; size: few; V: TRBV29-1; DNA: TGCAGCGTGAGATTTAATGAAAAACTGTTTTTT; CDR3: CSVRFNEKLFF
D: .; J: TRBJ2-2; size: many; V: TRBV10-3; DNA: TGTGCCATCAGGGCTTCACAGATAGTTGCGAACACCGGGGAGCTGTTTTTT; CDR3: CAIRASQIVANTGELFF
D: TRBD2; J: TRBJ2-1; size: many; V: TRBV15; DNA: TGTGCCACCAGCAGAGAGACTAGCGGGAGCTACAATGAGCAGTTCTTC; CDR3: CATSRETSGSYNEQFF
D: TRBD1; J: TRBJ2-7; size: many; V: TRBV6-2/TRBV6-3; DNA: TGTGCCAGCAGTGCGACAGGGGCTTTCTACGAGCAGTACTTC; CDR3: CASSATGAFYEQYF
D: TRBD1; J: TRBJ2-1; size: few; V: TRBV4-3; DNA: TGCGCCAGCAGCCCCAACAGGGGGTTCTACAATGAGCAGTTCTTC; CDR3: CASSPNRGFYNEQFF
D: .; J: TRBJ1-1; size: few; V: TRBV20-1; DNA: TGCAGTGCTAGACCCGGGCTGGGGGGCCATGAAGCTTTCTTT; CDR3: CSARPGLGGHEAFF
D: TRBD2; J: TRBJ2-7; size: few; V: TRBV5-1; DNA: TGCGCCAGCAGCTTCGGACTAGCGGAACCCTACGAGCAGTACTTC; CDR3: CASSFGLAEPYEQYF
D: TRBD2; J: TRBJ2-1; size: many; V: TRBV6-2/TRBV6-3; DNA: TGTGCCAGCAGCCCGCCGGGACTAGCGGGAGGTGGGCAGTTCTTC; CDR3: CASSPPGLAGGGQFF
D: TRBD1; J: TRBJ2-6; size: many; V: TRBV12-5; DNA: TGTGCTAGTGGTTCGGGGACAGGCCGCTATCTCATCTCTGGGGCCAACGTCCTGACTTTC; CDR3: CASGSGTGRYLISGANVLTF
D: TRBD2; J: TRBJ2-1; size: many; V: TRBV20-1; DNA: TGCAGTGCTAGAGATCGAACTAGCGGGAGCTCCTACAATGAGCAGTTCTTC; CDR3: CSARDRTSGSSYNEQFF
D: TRBD2; J: TRBJ2-1; size: .; V: TRBV3-1; DNA: TGTGCCAGCTGTCCGGGACTAGCGGGATCAAACTCCTACAATGAGCAGTTCTTC; CDR3: CASCPGLAGSNSYNEQFF
D: TRBD2; J: TRBJ2-7; size: few; V: TRBV7-2; DNA: TGTGCCAGCAGCTTAGTCGGTAGCGGGGTTACCTACGAGCAGTACTTC; CDR3: CASSLVGSGVTYEQYF
D: TRBD2; J: TRBJ2-5; size: many; V: TRBV29-1; DNA: TGCAGCGCCGGATCGGGAGGAGCGATGGAGACCCAGTACTTC; CDR3: CSAGSGGAMETQYF
D: .; J: TRBJ1-2; size: few; V: TRBV29-1; DNA: TGCAGCGTTAAGGCCGGTGGCTACACCTTC; CDR3: CSVKAGGYTF
D: TRBD1; J: TRBJ1-6; size: few; V: TRBV28; DNA: TGTGCCAGCAGCCCAAGCGACAGGGACCATTCACCCCTCCACTTT; CDR3: CASSPSDRDHSPLHF
D: TRBD2; J: TRBJ2-7; size: .; V: TRBV11-2; DNA: TGTGCCAGCAGCTCCCAGTCGGGGGGTTACTACGAGCAGTACTTC; CDR3: CASSSQSGGYYEQYF
D: TRBD2; J: TRBJ2-2; size: few; V: TRBV5-1; DNA: TGCGCCAGCAGCGGCGGACTAGCGGGTAACACCGGGGAGCTGTTTTTT; CDR3: CASSGGLAGNTGELFF
D: .; J: TRBJ1-5; size: .; V: TRBV19; DNA: TGTGCCAGTAGTATACAGTCACAGTCCTCGTTTCAGCCCCAGCATTTT; CDR3: CASSIQSQSSFQPQHF
D: .; J: TRBJ2-6; size: .; V: TRBV11-1; DNA: TGTGCCAGCAGCACAGGCGTCGTCGGGGGACATAGCTCTGGGGCCAACGTCCTGACTTTC; CDR3: CASSTGVVGGHSSGANVLTF
D: .; J: TRBJ2-1; size: few; V: TRBV7-8; DNA: TGTGCCAGCAGCCAGGGTCTCCTATGGAATGAGCAGTTCTTC; CDR3: CASSQGLLWNEQFF
D: .; J: TRBJ2-6; size: few; V: TRBV7-9; DNA: TGTGCCAGCAGCCCCCCGAGAGGAGGCTCTGGGGCCAACGTCCTGACTTTC; CDR3: CASSPPRGGSGANVLTF
D: .; J: TRBJ2-4; size: .; V: TRBV3-1; DNA: TGTGCCAGCAGTCCCACTCAGGGGGCCAAAAACATTCAGTACTTC; CDR3: CASSPTQGAKNIQYF
D: .; J: TRBJ2-2; size: many; V: TRBV5-1; DNA: TGCGCCAGCAGCTTAACATTGGGGGAGCTGTTTTTT; CDR3: CASSLTLGELFF
D: .; J: TRBJ1-1; size: few; V: TRBV29-1; DNA: TGCAGCGTTGAAGTCGGGATTACCATGAACACTGAAGCTTTCTTT; CDR3: CSVEVGITMNTEAFF
D: .; J: TRBJ2-1; size: few; V: TRBV12-3/TRBV12-4; DNA: TGTGCCAGCAGTTTAATGGGGAGAGAGGGGGGCAATGAGCAGTTCTTC; CDR3: CASSLMGREGGNEQFF
D: .; J: TRBJ2-1; size: few; V: TRBV2; DNA: TGTGCCAGCAGGGACTACCCCTGGGAGTTCTTC; CDR3: CASRDYPWEFF
D: .; J: TRBJ1-3; size: many; V: TRBV7-2; DNA: TGTGCCAGCAGCTTCACAGGGAGCCCGAGGGGAAACACCATATATTTT; CDR3: CASSFTGSPRGNTIYF
D: TRBD2; J: TRBJ2-7; size: once; V: TRBV5-1; DNA: TGCGCCAGCAGGCGGGAGGATGGGTACGAGCAGTACTTC; CDR3: CASRREDGYEQYF
D: .; J: TRBJ1-4; size: many; V: TRBV28; DNA: TGTGCCAGCAGTTTGCCAAATGAAAAACTGTTTTTT; CDR3: CASSLPNEKLFF
D: TRBD2; J: TRBJ2-1; size: .; V: TRBV6-4; DNA: TGTGCCAGCAGTGTGGAAGCGGGAGGTGCGAATGAGCAGTTCTTC; CDR3: CASSVEAGGANEQFF
D: .; J: TRBJ1-5; size: .; V: TRBV12-3/TRBV12-4; DNA: TGTGCCAGCACAGGCAACAAGGGCCAGCCCCAGCATTTT; CDR3: CASTGNKGQPQHF
D: .; J: TRBJ2-1; size: few; V: TRBV5-1; DNA: TGCGCCAGCAGCCCGGTGGAAGAGATAATAATAAGGAGCTCCTACAATGAGCAGTTCTTC; CDR3: CASSPVEEIIIRSSYNEQFF